This T cell receptor beta chain came from a study of T-cell reconstitution after alpha-beta-depleted transplantation in children. This clonotype was counted only a few times. Its antigen is unidentified. The CDR3 length is 14 residues. From germline, CDR1 is DFQATT and CDR2 SNEGSKA (reference sequence). Trimming took 6 bases from V and 4 from J; bases not matched to a gene: 8. The TCRbeta library was prepared with unique molecular identifiers. Using its own MiXCR run on the PCR reads, TCRdb lists one record per CDR3 protein. The data contain fewer than 550,000 distinct CDR3 sequences, 11% of them singletons. Study outcomes and limitations: Some patients showed high day-60 TCRbeta diversity, which derived from surviving recipient T cells and thymic progenitors. T-cell numbers and diversity, one year after transplant, stemmed largely from T cells that were newly produced. The origin of alpha-beta T cells about two months after transplant was reportedly several hundred expanded graft clones.

Sequencing used PBMCs, mostly from graft donor cells, obtained 180 days after TCRalphabeta/CD19-depleted stem cell transplant. V gene TRBV20-1 combines with J gene TRBJ2-7; TRBD2 matches at 11 bases. The origin of this receptor is a female patient aged 2-9 years who had a stem cell transplant for aplastic anemia, so the T cells may come from the graft donor. CDR3 nucleotide sequence: TGCAGTGCGATCGGACTAGCGGGCTATTACGAGCAGTACTTC. Its translation: CSAIGLAGYYEQYF.